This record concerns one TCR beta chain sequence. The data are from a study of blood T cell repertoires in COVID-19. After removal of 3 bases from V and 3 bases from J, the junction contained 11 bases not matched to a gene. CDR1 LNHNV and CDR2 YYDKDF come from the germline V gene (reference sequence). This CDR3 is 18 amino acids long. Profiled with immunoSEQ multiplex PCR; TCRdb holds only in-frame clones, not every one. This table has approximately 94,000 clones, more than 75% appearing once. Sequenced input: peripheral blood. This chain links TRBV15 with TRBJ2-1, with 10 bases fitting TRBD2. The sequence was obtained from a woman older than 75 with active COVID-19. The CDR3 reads CATSRVGVAGGIYNEQFF. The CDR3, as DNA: TGTGCCACCAGCAGGGTCGGTGTAGCGGGAGGTATCTACAATGAGCAGTTCTTC.